This T cell receptor beta chain was sequenced for a study of CD8 T cells in Susac syndrome. CDR3 size: 17 residues. CDR1 MNHNS and CDR2 SASEGT come from the germline V gene. V gave up 5 bases and J gave up 1 base, with 15 bases separating them. Reverse transcription of about 0.5 to 1 ug RNA used random hexamers. Amplification of TCR beta CDR3 used immunoSEQ multiplex PCR across 54 Vbeta and 13 Jbeta. TCRdb passed the immunoSEQ multiplex PCR reads through MiXCR, listing each CDR3 protein once. The table has around 170,000 distinct CDR3 sequences, around 90% seen once. Sequenced sample: CD4+ T cells from PBMCs. The TCR comes from a human donor in good health. V is TRBV6-1 and J is TRBJ2-6, with a tentative D call TRBD1 (6 bases). CDR3 DNA: TGTGCCAGCAGTCCCTGGACAGTTCGTTCTGGGGCCAACGTCCTGACTTTC. Translating it yields CASSPWTVRSGANVLTF.